This TCR beta chain was obtained from a study of OX40 agonist ivuxolimab in advanced cancers. Study at large: Earlier treatment with anti-PD-1, anti-PD-L1 or anti-CTLA-4 was permitted, and 30% to 40% had received some.

The assay was immunoSEQ multiplex PCR, and TCRdb's table has in-frame clones only and misses some. Here the sample spans about 50,000 clones, about 89% being singletons. This CDR3 has 14 amino acids. CDR1 is LNHNV, CDR2 YYDKDF, per germline (reference sequence). The V end was cut by 0 bases, the J end by 6 bases, with 12 bases between. This TCR derives from an adult with an advanced solid tumor such as melanoma, head and neck, liver or kidney cancer. V and J are TRBV15 and TRBJ2-7; no clear D gene. Material: CD4+ or CD8+ T cells sorted from blood, obtained in a trial of the OX40 agonist ivuxolimab. CDR3 DNA sequence: TGTGCCACCAGCAGAGATGGATCTATCAGCGAGCAGTACTTC. This translates into CATSRDGSISEQYF.